This T cell receptor (beta chain) was sequenced for a study of shared clonotypes between healthy human individuals. V was shortened by 2 bases and J by 4 bases, with 12 bases between the two germline ends. CDR1 is SGHTA and CDR2 is FQGNSA in the germline V gene. The CDR3 is made up of 15 amino acids. This table comes from immunoSEQ multiplex PCR, and its TCRdb copy is limited to in-frame clones, with some not included. In the table there are around 430,000 clones, 70% to 80% of which are singletons. This chain connects TRBV7-2 to TRBJ2-1; D call uncertain. This TCR derives from a woman in her 40s in good health. Some clones in this sample may be carry-over from other donors' samples. The sequencing input was PBMCs. DNA for the CDR3: TGTGCCAGCAGCTTACGCTCGGCACAGTACAATGAGCAGTTCTTC. It is translated as CASSLRSAQYNEQFF.